A single sample is the source of the 20 T cell receptor beta chains below, sequenced in a study of blood T cell repertoires in COVID-19. Generated by immunoSEQ multiplex PCR, the TCRdb table keeps only in-frame clones and is missing some. The sample has some 300,000 clones; around nine tenths are singletons. Sequencing was performed on peripheral blood. These receptors were taken from a woman in her 70s with COVID-19, enrolled during active disease.

This sequence joins TRBV11-2 and TRBJ2-2; the match to TRBD1 covers 9 bases. Germline assignment: CDR1 SGHAT and CDR2 FQNNGV. The CDR3 has 16 amino acids. The V gene end was trimmed by 1 base and the J gene end by 5 bases; junction bases not matched to a gene: 5. CDR3 nucleotides: TGTGCCAGCAGCTTAGTAAACAGGGGGCCGACCGGGGAGCTGTTTTTT. Translated, it gives CASSLVNRGPTGELFF.

CDR3 protein: CAIGLAGNGELFF. In DNA, the CDR3 is TGTGCCATCGGACTAGCGGGAAACGGGGAGCTGTTTTTT. The chain joins TRBV10-3 to TRBJ2-2; 12 bases match TRBD2. This CDR3 contains 13 residues. V lost 8 bases to trimming and J lost 7 bases; unmatched junction nucleotides: 2. CDR1 is ENHRY and CDR2 is SYGVKD in the germline V gene.

This clone is a singleton in its sample. V gene TRBV5-6 combines with J gene TRBJ1-1; unclear D gene. The germline CDR1 and CDR2 sequences are SGHDT and YYEEEE. This CDR3 contains 12 residues. The germline V and J ends were trimmed by 0 bases and 6 bases, with 6 bases remaining between them. This chain's CDR3 is CASSLVRAEAFF. The CDR3 region has the DNA TGTGCCAGCAGCTTGGTTCGCGCTGAAGCTTTCTTT. The complete variable domain, with remaining parts taken from reference TRBV5-6 and TRBJ1-1, reads DAGVTQSPTHLIKTRGQQVTLRCSPKSGHDTVSWYQQALGQGPQFIFQYYEEEERQRGNFPDRFSGHQFPNYSSELNVNALLLGDSALYLCASSLVRAEAFFGQGTRLTVV.

The CDR3 coding sequence is TGCGCCAGCAGTGTTATGGCAGACAATCAGCCCCAGCATTTT. Translating gives CASSVMADNQPQHF. The V call is TRBV10-2, the J call TRBJ1-5; D call uncertain. The germline V gene encodes CDR1 WSHSY and CDR2 SAAADI. The V and J ends lost 4 bases and 3 bases respectively, with 10 bases between them. The CDR3 is made up of 14 amino acids.

The table lists this clone with many counts. V and J are TRBV7-9 and TRBJ1-2, with 9 nucleotides matching TRBD1. Germline CDR1 and CDR2: SEHNR and FQNEAQ (reference sequence). The CDR3 contains 15 residues. J was trimmed by 5 bases and V by 4 bases; bases with no gene match: 8. The CDR3 coding sequence is TGTGCCAGCAGCTCCGATCCGGGACAGGGATATGGCTACACCTTC. Amino acid sequence: CASSSDPGQGYGYTF.

This rearrangement joins TRBV10-3 to TRBJ2-7; the match to TRBD2 covers 13 bases. V trimming: 11 bases; J trimming: 6 bases; junction bases outside the gene matches: 4. The CDR3 is 12 residues long. Germline V gives CDR1 ENHRY, CDR2 SYGVKD. The CDR3 DNA follows: TGTGCCTTTAGGACTAGCGGGGGCGAGCAGTACTTC. It specifies CAFRTSGGEQYF.

The chain is built from TRBV29-1 and TRBJ2-4, with 8 positions matching TRBD1. The germline gives CDR1 SQVTM, CDR2 ANQGSEA. The CDR3 has 17 residues. Unmatched junction bases numbered 11, after V lost 4 bases and J lost 0 bases. The DNA for the CDR3 is TGCAGCGTTGGGTTTCAGGGGGCAATTCTAGCCAAAAACATTCAGTACTTC. It is translated as CSVGFQGAILAKNIQYF.

The gene calls are TRBV5-6 and TRBJ2-2; D is perhaps TRBD1 (6 bases). The CDR3 is 16 residues long. Trimming left V 3 bases short and J 4 bases short, with 16 bases between. From germline, CDR1 is SGHDT and CDR2 YYEEEE. The CDR3 loop is CASSYMAGDLTGELFF. CDR3 nucleotide sequence: TGTGCCAGCAGCTATATGGCAGGGGATCTCACCGGGGAGCTGTTTTTT. The full variable domain, with the rest looked up from reference TRBV5-6 and TRBJ2-2, is DAGVTQSPTHLIKTRGQQVTLRCSPKSGHDTVSWYQQALGQGPQFIFQYYEEEERQRGNFPDRFSGHQFPNYSSELNVNALLLGDSALYLCASSYMAGDLTGELFFGEGSRLTVL.

The CDR3 spells CASSLTSGSTDTQYF. CDR3 coding DNA: TGTGCCAGCAGCCTAACTAGCGGAAGCACAGATACGCAGTATTTT. This chain uses TRBV3-1 (or the pseudogene TRBV3-2) with TRBJ2-3; 8 nucleotides align to TRBD2. The CDR3 length is 15 residues. V shed 4 bases and J 0 bases; nucleotides not matched to a gene: 3. Germline V gives CDR1 LGHDT, CDR2 YNNKEL (reference sequence).

The V call is TRBV5-4, the J call TRBJ1-2, with D possibly TRBD1 on 5 matching bases. The length of the CDR3 is 15 residues. V shed 3 bases and J shed 5 bases, with 17 bases lying between them. From germline, CDR1 is SGHNT and CDR2 YYREEE (reference sequence). CDR3 DNA sequence: TGTGCCAGCAGCTCGTTCCGGGACGGAGGGTATGGCTACACCTTC. Residues: CASSSFRDGGYGYTF.

Points on this clone: The junction departs from the called germline gene at one end, perhaps through a read error. The chain couples TRBV10-3 to TRBJ2-7; TRBD2 matches 8 bases. CDR3 length equals 12 residues. From germline, CDR1 is ENHRY and CDR2 SYGVKD. CDR3 nucleotide sequence: TGTGCCATCAGCGTTATAGCGGGGCGGCTGAACTTC. This encodes CAISVIAGRLNF.

The J gene is TRBJ2-7, the V gene TRBV7-9, with 9 bases aligning to TRBD2. The CDR3 consists of 15 residues. Germline CDR1 reads SEHNR; CDR2 reads FQNEAQ (reference sequence). The V segment lost 3 bases and the J segment 4 bases; nucleotides outside the gene matches: 7. In DNA form, the CDR3 reads TGTGCCAGCAGCTTCTCCGCGGGGGGGAAGTACGAGCAGTACTTC. It specifies CASSFSAGGKYEQYF.

The J gene is TRBJ1-2, the V gene TRBV6-5, with TRBD1 matching 11 bases. This CDR3 is 14 amino acids long. With V trimmed by 2 bases and J by 5 bases, 1 base remained unmatched. Germline CDR1 reads MNHEY; CDR2 reads SVGAGI. CDR3 amino acids: CASSYGQGAYGYTF. CDR3 sequence (DNA): TGTGCCAGCAGTTACGGACAGGGGGCTTATGGCTACACCTTC.

V gene TRBV24-1 combines with J gene TRBJ1-1; the D gene is possibly TRBD1 (5 bases). There are 11 residues in the CDR3. From germline, CDR1 is KGHDR and CDR2 SFDVKD. V lost 3 bases to trimming and J lost 11 bases, with 9 bases between them. CDR3 loop: CATSDDSRAFF. Written as DNA, the CDR3 is TGTGCCACCAGTGATGACAGTAGGGCTTTCTTT.

The chain joins TRBV10-3 to TRBJ1-1, with TRBD1 matching 7 bases. Germline loops: CDR1 ENHRY, CDR2 SYGVKD. The trim removed 1 base at V and 0 bases at J, leaving 5 bases unmatched. The CDR3 loop spans 16 amino acids. The CDR3 reads CAISEFLTGMNTEAFF. CDR3 coding DNA: TGTGCCATCAGTGAGTTCTTGACAGGGATGAACACTGAAGCTTTCTTT.

The gene calls are TRBV27 and TRBJ2-7, with 8 bases aligning to TRBD2. V shed 5 bases, J shed 2 bases, and the junction held 8 bases outside the gene matches. The V gene's germline CDR1 is MNHEY and CDR2 SMNVEV (reference sequence). The CDR3 consists of 15 residues. CDR3 nucleotides: TGTGCCAGCAGTACACCGGGACTAGGGGCCTACGAGCAGTACTTC. It yields the protein CASSTPGLGAYEQYF.

The V gene is TRBV5-1, the J gene TRBJ1-2; weak D call: TRBD1 (5 bases). The CDR3 extends over 14 amino acids. Between the trimmed V and J ends, which lost 0 bases and 3 bases, there was a span of 9 bases. The V gene's germline CDR1 is SGHRS and CDR2 YFSETQ. CDR3 nucleotides: TGCGCCAGCAGCTTGGAACGGGGGTACTATGGCTACACCTTC. Encoded protein: CASSLERGYYGYTF. The complete variable domain, with remaining parts taken from reference TRBV5-1 and TRBJ1-2, reads KAGVTQTPRYLIKTRGQQVTLSCSPISGHRSVSWYQQTPGQGLQFLFEYFSETQRNKGNFPGRFSGRQFSNSRSEMNVSTLELGDSALYLCASSLERGYYGYTFGSGTRLTVV.

The chain couples TRBV6-4 to TRBJ1-6, with D tentatively TRBD1 (5 bases). The CDR3 runs 14 residues. V lost 3 bases and J lost 12, with 15 bases in between. Germline V lookup: CDR1 MRHNA, CDR2 SNTAGT. CDR3 region: CASSESAQGGPLHF. The CDR3 bases are TGTGCCAGCAGTGAGTCCGCCCAGGGTGGACCCCTCCACTTT.

The V call is TRBV5-6, the J call TRBJ2-3; 7 positions agree with TRBD2. V shed 2 bases and J 2 bases; nucleotides not matched to a gene: 8. CDR1 and CDR2 from the germline V gene are SGHDT and YYEEEE. The CDR3 is 16 amino acids. This chain's CDR3 is CASSLSQRGFTDTQYF. The CDR3 bases are TGTGCCAGCAGCTTATCCCAGCGGGGCTTCACAGATACGCAGTATTTT.

The chain employs TRBV7-3 and TRBJ1-1; D remains ambiguous. CDR1 SGHTA and CDR2 FQGTGA come from the germline V gene. Between the trimmed V and J ends, which lost 5 bases and 1 base, there was a span of 8 bases. The CDR3 covers 13 residues. The chain's CDR3 is CASSVGANTEAFF. The CDR3 DNA is TGTGCCAGCAGCGTCGGAGCGAACACTGAAGCTTTCTTT.